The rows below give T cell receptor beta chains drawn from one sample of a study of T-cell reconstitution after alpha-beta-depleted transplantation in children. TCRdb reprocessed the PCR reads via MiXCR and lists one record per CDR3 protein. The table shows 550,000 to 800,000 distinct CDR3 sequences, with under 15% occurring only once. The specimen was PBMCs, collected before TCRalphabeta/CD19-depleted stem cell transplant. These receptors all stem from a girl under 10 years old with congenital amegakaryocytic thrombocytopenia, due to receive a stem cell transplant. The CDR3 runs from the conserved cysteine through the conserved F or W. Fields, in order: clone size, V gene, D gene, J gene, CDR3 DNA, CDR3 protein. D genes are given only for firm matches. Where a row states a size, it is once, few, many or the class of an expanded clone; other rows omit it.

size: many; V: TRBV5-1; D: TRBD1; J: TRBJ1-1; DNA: TGCGCCAGCAGCTTGGGCTCGACAGGGTATACAACTGAAGCTTTCTTT; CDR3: CASSLGSTGYTTEAFF
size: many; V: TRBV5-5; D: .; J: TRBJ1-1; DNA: TGTGCCAGCAGCCCGATGAACACTGAAGCTTTCTTT; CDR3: CASSPMNTEAFF
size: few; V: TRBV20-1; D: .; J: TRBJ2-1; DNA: TGCAGTGCTAGAGATCCGCGGCGAGACTACAATGAGCAGTTCTTC; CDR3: CSARDPRRDYNEQFF
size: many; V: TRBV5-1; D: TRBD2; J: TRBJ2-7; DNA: TGCGCCAGCAGCTTGCCCGGGGGGTTGAGCTACGAGCAGTACTTC; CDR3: CASSLPGGLSYEQYF
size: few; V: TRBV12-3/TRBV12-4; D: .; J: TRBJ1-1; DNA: TGTGCCAGCAGTTTAGACAGGTTTCTCACTGAAGCTTTCTTT; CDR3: CASSLDRFLTEAFF
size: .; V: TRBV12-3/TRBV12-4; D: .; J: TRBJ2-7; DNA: TGTGCCAGCAGTTTTATCCCCTACGAGCAGTACTTC; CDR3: CASSFIPYEQYF
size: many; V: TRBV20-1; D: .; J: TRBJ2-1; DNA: TGCAGTGCTAGAGGCCGGAGGAGCTCCTACAATGAGCAGTTCTTC; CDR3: CSARGRRSSYNEQFF
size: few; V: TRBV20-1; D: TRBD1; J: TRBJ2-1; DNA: TGCAGTGCTAGAGAAGCCAGGGGGCTTAATGAGCAGTTCTTC; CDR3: CSAREARGLNEQFF
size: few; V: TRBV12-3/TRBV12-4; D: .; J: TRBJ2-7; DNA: TGTGCCAGCAGTCAGGGGACGGACTACGAGCAGTACTTC; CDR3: CASSQGTDYEQYF
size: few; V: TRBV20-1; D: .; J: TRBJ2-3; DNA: TGCTGTGCTAGAGTGGGCGTGGGGACTGCGAGTCGCGATACGCAGTATTTT; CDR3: CCARVGVGTASRDTQYF
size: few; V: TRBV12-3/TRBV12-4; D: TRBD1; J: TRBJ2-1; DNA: TGTGCCAGCACCCGGGACAGCTACTGGAACGATGAGCAGTTCTTC; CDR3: CASTRDSYWNDEQFF
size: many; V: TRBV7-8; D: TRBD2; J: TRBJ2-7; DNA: TGTGCCAGCAGCTTAGGGATACCTACTAGCGGGAGGCCCTACGAGCAGTACTTC; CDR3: CASSLGIPTSGRPYEQYF
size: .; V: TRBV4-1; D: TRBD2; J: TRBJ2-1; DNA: TGCGCCAGCAGCCCCCGGGCCAGCGGGAGCTTAGGGAATGAGCAGTTCTTC; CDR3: CASSPRASGSLGNEQFF
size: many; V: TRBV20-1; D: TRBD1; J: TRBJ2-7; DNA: TGCAGTGCGGAACAGGGGAAAGGATACGAGCAGTACTTC; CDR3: CSAEQGKGYEQYF
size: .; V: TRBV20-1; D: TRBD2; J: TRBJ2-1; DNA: TGCAGTACCGCCCGACTAGCACCCGATGAGCAGTTCTTC; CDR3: CSTARLAPDEQFF
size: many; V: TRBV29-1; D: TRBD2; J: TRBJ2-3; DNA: TGCAGCGCCTATGGGGGGGTTCCAGATACGCAGTATTTT; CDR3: CSAYGGVPDTQYF
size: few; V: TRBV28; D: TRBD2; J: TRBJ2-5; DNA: TGTGCCAGCATGATAGCGGGAATCACAGAAGAGACCCAGTACTTC; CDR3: CASMIAGITEETQYF
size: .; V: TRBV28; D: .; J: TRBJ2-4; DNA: TGTGCCAGCAGTCCCCCTAAAGGGGCCAAAAACATTCAGTACTTC; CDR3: CASSPPKGAKNIQYF
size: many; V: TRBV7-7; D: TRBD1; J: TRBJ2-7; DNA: TGTGCCAGCAGCTATTTTGTCAACTATACAGGGGGATCCTACGAGCAGTACTTC; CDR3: CASSYFVNYTGGSYEQYF
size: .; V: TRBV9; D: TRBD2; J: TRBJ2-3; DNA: TGTGCCTCCCGTCCGCCGGGAGGGCCCACAGATACGCAGTATTTT; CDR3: CASRPPGGPTDTQYF
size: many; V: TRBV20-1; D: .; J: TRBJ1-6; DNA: TGCAGTGCTAGTCTGGGGCCTCGGCTGGGTTCACCCCTCCACTTT; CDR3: CSASLGPRLGSPLHF
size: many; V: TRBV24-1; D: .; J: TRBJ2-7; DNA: TGTGCCACCAGTGACCCCTCACACGGCTACGAGCAGTACTTC; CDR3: CATSDPSHGYEQYF
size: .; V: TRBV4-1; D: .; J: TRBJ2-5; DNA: TGCGCCAGCAGCCAAGAGAGCGAGGAAGAGACCCTGTACTTC; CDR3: CASSQESEEETLYF
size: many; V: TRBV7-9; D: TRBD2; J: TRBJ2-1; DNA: TGTGCCAGCAGCTTACTTGCGTACGCGGGAGACAATGAGCAGTTCTTC; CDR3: CASSLLAYAGDNEQFF
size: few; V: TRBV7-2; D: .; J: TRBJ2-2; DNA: TGTGCCAGCAGCCTAATGCATTCCGGGGAGCTGTTTTTT; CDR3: CASSLMHSGELFF
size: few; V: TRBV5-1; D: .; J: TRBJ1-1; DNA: TGCGCCAGCAGCTTGGTTTTTTTGGGTGGGAACACTGAAGCTTTCTTT; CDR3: CASSLVFLGGNTEAFF
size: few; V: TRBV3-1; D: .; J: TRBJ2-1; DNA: TGTGCCAGCAGCTCCCGCACTAAGAGGGACAATGAGCAGTTCTTC; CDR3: CASSSRTKRDNEQFF
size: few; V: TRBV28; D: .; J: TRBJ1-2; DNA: TGTGCCCTCGGGGACGGCTACTATGGCTACACCTTC; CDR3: CALGDGYYGYTF
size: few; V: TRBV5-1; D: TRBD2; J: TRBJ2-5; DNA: TGCGCCAGCAGCCGGACTAGCGGGTTAGAGACCCAGTACTTC; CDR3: CASSRTSGLETQYF
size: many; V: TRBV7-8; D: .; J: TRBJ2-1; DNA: TGTGCCAGCAGCCCCAGGGTGGGGGATGGGGACGAGCAGTTCTTC; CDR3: CASSPRVGDGDEQFF
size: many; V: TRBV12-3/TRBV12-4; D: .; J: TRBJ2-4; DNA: TGTGCCAGCAGTCGTAAGGTTAACATTCAGTACTTC; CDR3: CASSRKVNIQYF
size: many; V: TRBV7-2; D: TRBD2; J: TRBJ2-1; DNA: TGTGCCAGCAGCCTAGCGGGACCACGTGATGAGCAGTTCTTC; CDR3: CASSLAGPRDEQFF
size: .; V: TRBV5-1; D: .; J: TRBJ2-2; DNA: TGCGCCAGCAGCTTCGGAGACCTTTCTGTCGGGGAGCTGTTTTTT; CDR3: CASSFGDLSVGELFF
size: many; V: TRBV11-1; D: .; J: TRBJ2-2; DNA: TGTGCCAGCAGCCCCTATGCCGGGGAGCTGTTTTTT; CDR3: CASSPYAGELFF
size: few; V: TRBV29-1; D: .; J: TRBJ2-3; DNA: TGCAGCGTCAGGCCGGGACTCGGTTCGGATACGCAGTATTTT; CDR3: CSVRPGLGSDTQYF
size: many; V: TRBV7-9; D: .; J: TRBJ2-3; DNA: TGTGCCAGCACCAAGGACCTGGCCAGGCCGTATTTT; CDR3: CASTKDLARPYF
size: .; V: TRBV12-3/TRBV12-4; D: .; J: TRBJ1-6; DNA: TGTGCCAGCAGGAGGACGGGACATAATTCACCCCTCCACTTT; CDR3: CASRRTGHNSPLHF
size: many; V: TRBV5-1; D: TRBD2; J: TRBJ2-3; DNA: TGCGCCAGCAGCAGGTCTAGCGGGAGGGCCGGTGATACGCAGTATTTT; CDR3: CASSRSSGRAGDTQYF
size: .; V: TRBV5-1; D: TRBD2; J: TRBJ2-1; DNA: TGCGCCAGCAGCCTGGGAGCGGGAGCCGGGTACAATGAGCAGTTCTTC; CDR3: CASSLGAGAGYNEQFF
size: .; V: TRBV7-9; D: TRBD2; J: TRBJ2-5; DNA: TGTGCCAGCAGCTTCCTCTTTGGGACTAATCCAAAAGAGACCCAGTACTTC; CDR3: CASSFLFGTNPKETQYF
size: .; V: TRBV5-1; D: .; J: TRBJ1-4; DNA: TGCGCCAGCGCCCGACAGGACCGTGAAAAACTGTTTTTT; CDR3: CASARQDREKLFF
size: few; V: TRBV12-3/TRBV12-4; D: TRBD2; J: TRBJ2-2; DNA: TGTGCCAGCAGCCCCGCGCGGGGGGTAATTATCGGGGAGCTGTTTTTT; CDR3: CASSPARGVIIGELFF
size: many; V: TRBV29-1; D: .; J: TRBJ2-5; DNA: TGCAGCGTTGACAGCGGACAGCCCCAAGAGACCCAGTACTTC; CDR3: CSVDSGQPQETQYF
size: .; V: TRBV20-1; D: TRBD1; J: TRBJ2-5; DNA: TGCAGTGCCAGCCAGACAGGGAGTAAGTGGGAGACCCAGTACTTC; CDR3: CSASQTGSKWETQYF
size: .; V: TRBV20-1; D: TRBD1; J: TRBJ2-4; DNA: TGCAGTGCTAGAGTGTACGGGACAGGGGGCGCCAAAAACATTCAGTACTTC; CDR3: CSARVYGTGGAKNIQYF
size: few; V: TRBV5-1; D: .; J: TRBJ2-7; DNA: TGCGCCAGCAGCTTAAGGGGCCACCCTTCCGAGCAGTACTTC; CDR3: CASSLRGHPSEQYF
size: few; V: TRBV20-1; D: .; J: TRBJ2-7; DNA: TGCAGTGCTAGAGGTTCCGTGGCGGCCTACGAGCAGTACTTC; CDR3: CSARGSVAAYEQYF
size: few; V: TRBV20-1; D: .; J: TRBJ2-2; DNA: TGCAGTGCTAGAGATCCACGGCGGGGCACCGGGGAGCTGTTTTTT; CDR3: CSARDPRRGTGELFF
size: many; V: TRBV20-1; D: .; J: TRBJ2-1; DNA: TGCAGTGCTAGACTATACAATGAGCAGTTCTTC; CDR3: CSARLYNEQFF
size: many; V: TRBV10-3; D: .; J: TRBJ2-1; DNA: TGTGCCATCCTTAGCTCCTACAATGAGCAGTTCTTC; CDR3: CAILSSYNEQFF
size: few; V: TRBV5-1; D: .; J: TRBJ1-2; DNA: TGCGCCAGCAGCTCAGACCCAGGGGACCCTTATGGCTACACCTTC; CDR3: CASSSDPGDPYGYTF
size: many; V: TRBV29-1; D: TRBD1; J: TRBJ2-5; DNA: TGCAGCGTTCGGGATGGACAGGGAACAGGAGAGACCCAGTACTTC; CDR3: CSVRDGQGTGETQYF
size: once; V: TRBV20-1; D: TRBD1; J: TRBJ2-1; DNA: TGCAGTGCTAGAATACAGGGGCGTCCCAATGAGCAGTTCTTC; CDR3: CSARIQGRPNEQFF
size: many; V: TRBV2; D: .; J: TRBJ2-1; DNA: TGTGCCAGCAGTGAAGCGCCGCTGACGAAGTTCTTC; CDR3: CASSEAPLTKFF
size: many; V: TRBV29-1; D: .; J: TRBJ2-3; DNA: TGCAGCGTTGCGCCAGATACGCAGTATTTT; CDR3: CSVAPDTQYF